This T cell receptor beta chain appears in the sequencing data of a study of beta chain features in type 1 diabetes. This clone was seen a few times. The antigen is not known. With V trimmed by 3 bases and J by 4 bases, 7 bases remained unmatched. The length of the CDR3 is 14 residues. Germline CDR1 GTSNPN, CDR2 SVGIG (reference sequence). The sequenced template was cDNA made from the entire isolated RNA. The assay was immunoSEQ multiplex PCR, and TCRdb's table has in-frame clones only and misses some. Of some 99,000 clones detected, less than 40% appear once; the ten largest clones hold 0.065%. The single heparinised draw taken from each donor contained around 100 mL of blood on average. General study results and limits: People with Type 1 diabetes carried modestly yet significantly shorter TCRB CDR3s in all four CD4+ subsets.

The TCR sequence derives from a woman under 30 in good health. The J gene is TRBJ1-1, the V gene TRBV30; 8 bases fit TRBD1. Material for sequencing was stem cell memory CD4+ T cells from blood. The CDR3 DNA reads TGTGCCTGGAGGGGATTTACAGGGGGCACTGAAGCTTTCTTT. This codes for CAWRGFTGGTEAFF.